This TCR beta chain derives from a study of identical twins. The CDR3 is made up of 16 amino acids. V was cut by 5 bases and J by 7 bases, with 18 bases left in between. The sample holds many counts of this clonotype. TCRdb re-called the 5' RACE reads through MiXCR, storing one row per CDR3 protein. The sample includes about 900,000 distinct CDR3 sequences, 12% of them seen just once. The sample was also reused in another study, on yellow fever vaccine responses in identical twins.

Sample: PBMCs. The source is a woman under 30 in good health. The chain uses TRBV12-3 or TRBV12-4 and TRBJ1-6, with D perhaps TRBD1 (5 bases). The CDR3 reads CASSPSWGGRNSPLHF. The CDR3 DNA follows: TGTGCCAGCAGTCCGTCATGGGGGGGGAGGAATTCACCCCTCCACTTT.